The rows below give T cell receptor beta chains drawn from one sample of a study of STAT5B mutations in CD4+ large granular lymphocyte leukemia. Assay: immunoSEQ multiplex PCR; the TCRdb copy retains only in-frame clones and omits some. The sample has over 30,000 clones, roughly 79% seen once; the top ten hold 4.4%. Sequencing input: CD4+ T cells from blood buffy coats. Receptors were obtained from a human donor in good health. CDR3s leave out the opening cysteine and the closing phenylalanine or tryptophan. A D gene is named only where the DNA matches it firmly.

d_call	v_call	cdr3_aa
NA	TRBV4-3	ASSQDINSYEQY
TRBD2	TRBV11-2	ASSYRSASGISNEQF
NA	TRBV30	AWSRLGPNGKLF
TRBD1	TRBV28	ASSLRDRGYVWNQPQH
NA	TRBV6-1	GLHQPGKTEAF
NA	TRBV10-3	AISDSKSSGNTIY
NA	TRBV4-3	ASSQGREKLF
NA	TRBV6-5	ASSYSMGGLPEKLF
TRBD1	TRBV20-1	STRQGIWAF
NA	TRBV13	ASSLRSSYEQY
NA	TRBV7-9	ASSLGGEADTQY
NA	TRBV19	ASSHQGSDTEAF
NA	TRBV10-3	ATTQSVVGNQPQH
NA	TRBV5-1	ASSWEPSGELF
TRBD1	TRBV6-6	ASGSSRGQTEAF
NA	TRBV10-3	AISESRWI
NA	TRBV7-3	ASSLGGRETQY
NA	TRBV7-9	ASSLAPWRRAETQY
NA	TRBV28	ASSVNPGRGPEKLF
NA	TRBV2	ASRTLINNEQF
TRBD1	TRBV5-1	ASSLAEGAHYGYT
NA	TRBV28	ASSTGTFEAF
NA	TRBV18	ASSPQGFNEQF
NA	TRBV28	ASSLRIGNQPQH
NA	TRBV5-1	ASSLGREWYTGELF
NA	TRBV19	ASSMGNQPQH
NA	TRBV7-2	ASSSADTQY
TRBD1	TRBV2	ASSETDRGPKQY
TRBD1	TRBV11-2	ASSNRDRASYEQY
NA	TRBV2	ASSDGQGQNIQY
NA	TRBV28	ASSKEGQTRSYEQY
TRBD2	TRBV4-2	ASSQGLALNEQF
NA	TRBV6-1	ASRLAGADTQY
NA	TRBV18	ASSSGTGSLQPQH
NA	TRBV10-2	ASSNTQY
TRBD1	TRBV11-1	ASRGQGSLTEAF
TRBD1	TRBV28	ASSLKGAMGGYT
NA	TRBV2	ASSFLGGGSD
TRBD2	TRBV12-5	ASRTSGGDTQY
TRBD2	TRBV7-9	ASSLDLGLAAETQY
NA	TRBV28	ASSQKGRDQPQH
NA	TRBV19	ASNQRTFGGSNYGYT
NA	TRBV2	ASSSGASYNEQF
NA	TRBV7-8	ASSSGLYNEKLF
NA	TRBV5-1	ASSLVGGLSVLT
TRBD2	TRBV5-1	ASSLDLAEDEQF
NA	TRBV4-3	ASSQDSGAPYEQY
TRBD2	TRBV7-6	ASSLAGGAGVNEQF
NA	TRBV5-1	ASSSRGEGTQY
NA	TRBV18	ASSPPGRGQETQY
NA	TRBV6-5	ASSPSTRTDTQY